A single sample gave rise to the 6 T cell receptor beta chains below, sequenced in a study of T cell responses to AZD1222 COVID-19 vaccine. The repertoire was sequenced with immunoSEQ multiplex PCR; TCRdb's copy has only in-frame clones and lacks some. The sample carries some 170,000 clones, around 90% recorded once. This specimen consisted of peripheral blood, obtained 28 days after the second AZD1222 dose. The receptor set was obtained from an adult who received the AZD1222 COVID-19 vaccine.

The chain combines TRBV12-3 or TRBV12-4 with TRBJ2-1; 7 bases align to TRBD2. The CDR3 has 11 amino acids. The V gene end was trimmed by 6 bases and the J gene end by 13 bases; junction bases not matched to a gene: 6. The CDR3 sequence is CASRSGGFQFF. The CDR3 DNA is TGTGCCAGCAGATCCGGGGGGTTCCAGTTCTTC.

The sample holds a few counts of this clone. The V and J genes are TRBV11-2 and TRBJ1-4, with 9 bases aligning to TRBD1. V shed 3 bases, J shed 6 bases, and the junction held 11 bases outside the gene matches. The CDR3 is 17 amino acids. Germline CDR1 reads SGHAT; CDR2 reads FQNNGV. CDR3 in DNA: TGTGCCAGCAGCTTTGGAGGACAGGGGAGCATATATGAAAAACTGTTTTTT. Translated, it gives CASSFGGQGSIYEKLFF.

The rearrangement joins TRBV15 to TRBJ1-5; D call uncertain. The CDR3 length is 14 residues. Deletions cut 6 bases from V and 3 bases from J, with 12 bases between. Germline V gene lookup returns CDR1 LNHNV and CDR2 YYDKDF (reference sequence). This CDR3 reads CATRYGSANQPQHF. The DNA for the CDR3 is TGTGCCACCAGATATGGATCCGCCAATCAGCCCCAGCATTTT.

This chain connects TRBV3-1 (or the pseudogene TRBV3-2) to TRBJ1-2; D unresolved. CDR3 length: 13 amino acids. Deletions cut 0 bases from V and 8 bases from J, with 10 bases between. The germline V gene has CDR1 LGHDT and CDR2 YNNKEL (reference sequence). This CDR3 is CASSQDLERGYTF. The CDR3 DNA reads as TGTGCCAGCAGCCAAGATTTGGAAAGAGGCTACACCTTC.

The CDR3 loop is CASSSGYSGNTIYF. CDR3 nucleotide sequence: TGTGCCAGCAGCTCAGGGTACTCTGGAAACACCATATATTTT. The chain is built from TRBV14 and TRBJ1-3; tentative D call: TRBD1 (5 bases). The CDR3 length is 14 residues. Deletions cut 5 bases from V and 0 bases from J, with 8 bases between. Germline CDR1 reads SGHDN; CDR2 reads FVKESK.

The chain joins TRBV5-1 to TRBJ2-7; D possibly uses TRBD1 or TRBD2 (5 bases each). CDR1 and CDR2 (germline): SGHRS, YFSETQ. V was pared by 2 bases and J by 3 bases, with 15 bases between. This CDR3 region has 15 residues. The CDR3 region has the DNA TGCGCCAGCAGCTTTATCCAGGGTCGGGACTACGAGCAGTACTTC. It translates to CASSFIQGRDYEQYF.